Each of the 27 T cell receptor beta chains below was sequenced from the same sample in a study of T-cell reconstitution after alpha-beta-depleted transplantation in children (dated by TCRdb to between 2015 and 2016). In light of the paper, this sample's treatment or condition label describes: allogeneic hematopoietic cell transplantation with graft depleted of TCRalphabeta T cells and CD19 B cells. Library construction relied on PCR. The sequencing machine was an Illumina HiSeq 2500. Molecular barcoding was employed in the preparation of TCR libraries, with unique molecular identifiers being used to normalize TCRbeta repertoire quantification. Through fastp at Q25 and MiXCR, TCRdb rebuilt clones from the public reads, retaining in-frame beta chains. Every distinct CDR3 protein forms one entry, paired with its most common genes and DNA. This sample holds approximately 170,000 distinct CDR3 sequences; 8.5% to 14% were observed only once. Approximately 13% of the sample rests with the top ten.

Sequences were derived from PBMCs, sampled before TCRalphabeta/CD19-depleted stem cell transplant. All receptors derive from a boy aged 2 to 10 with acute myeloid leukemia, due to receive a stem cell transplant.

This clonotype was seen repeatedly, ten times or more. The J gene is TRBJ2-7, the V gene TRBV4-1, with D possibly TRBD1 on 6 matching bases. The CDR3 totals 15 residues. Germline V CDR1 and CDR2: MGHRA, YSYEKL. V shed 0 bases and J shed 0 bases, with 9 bases lying between them. The DNA for the CDR3 is TGCGCCAGCAGCCAAGAAGACAGGAGCTCCTACGAGCAGTACTTC. Protein: CASSQEDRSSYEQYF.

This clonotype has ten or more counts. The chain recombines TRBV12-3 or TRBV12-4 with TRBJ2-1, with no clear D. There are 13 residues in the CDR3. Trimming cost V 3 bases and J 5 bases, with 8 bases left between them. The CDR3 here is CASSFLVNNEQFF. The CDR3 region has the DNA TGTGCCAGCAGTTTTCTGGTAAACAATGAGCAGTTCTTC.

This clonotype was counted at least ten times. The chain joins TRBV9 to TRBJ2-5; D may be TRBD1 (6 bases). This CDR3 comprises 13 residues. V lost 4 bases and J lost 3, with 10 bases in between. The V gene's germline CDR1 is SGDLS and CDR2 YYNGEE. The chain's CDR3 is CASSPDRKETQYF. The DNA for the CDR3 is TGTGCCAGCAGCCCCGACAGGAAAGAGACCCAGTACTTC.

This clonotype was seen more than once but under ten times. The V and J genes are TRBV12-3 or TRBV12-4 and TRBJ2-5, with D maybe TRBD1 (6 bases). Trimming stripped 4 bases from V and 4 bases from J, with 25 bases between. The CDR3 covers 18 residues. The CDR3 reads CASSSLGAWGPTSETQYF. The CDR3 DNA reads TGTGCCAGCAGTTCCCTGGGGGCGTGGGGACCAACGTCAGAGACCCAGTACTTC.

This clonotype was recorded many times. The chain couples TRBV5-1 to TRBJ2-3, with 9 bases fitting TRBD2. V was pared by 2 bases and J by 3 bases, with 10 bases of the junction left unmatched. The CDR3 loop spans 17 amino acids. The germline V gene encodes CDR1 SGHRS and CDR2 YFSETQ. This CDR3 is CASSFIPGLAPTDTQYF. The CDR3 DNA reads TGCGCCAGCAGCTTCATACCCGGACTAGCGCCTACAGATACGCAGTATTTT.

This clonotype was picked up many times. The CDR3 here is CASSQNPGQGVPDTQYF. The CDR3 DNA sequence: TGTGCCAGCAGCCAGAATCCGGGACAGGGGGTACCAGATACGCAGTATTTT. The rearrangement links TRBV4-2 to TRBJ2-3; TRBD1 agrees at 11 bases. In germline, CDR1 is LGHNA, CDR2 YNFKEQ. Trimming at V came to 3 bases and at J to 4 bases, leaving 9 bases not matched to a gene. This CDR3 contains 17 residues.

To note about this clonotype: Compared with germline, one end of the junction differs, possibly owing to a read error. The chain recombines TRBV30 with TRBJ2-1; a possible D gene is TRBD2 (5 bases). CDR1 is GTSNPN, CDR2 SVGIG, per germline (reference sequence). The CDR3 spans 14 residues. The CDR3 region has the DNA TGTGCCTGGAGTGTACGGGAACCATACAATGAGCAGTCCTTC. It codes for CAWSVREPYNEQSF. Drawing the rest from reference TRBV30 and TRBJ2-1, the complete variable domain is SQTIHQWPATLVQPVGSPLSLECTVEGTSNPNLYWYRQAAGRGLQLLFYSVGIGQISSEVPQNLSASRPQDRQFILSSKKLLLSDSGFYLCAWSVREPYNEQSFGPGTRLTVL.

This clonotype was counted ten times or more. This sequence joins TRBV5-1 and TRBJ2-5; possible D gene TRBD1, 6 bases. Trimming took 3 bases from V and 4 from J, leaving 7 bases between them. The CDR3 is 12 amino acids. CDR1 is SGHRS, CDR2 YFSETQ, per germline. The CDR3 sequence: CASSSQGETQYF. As DNA, the CDR3 is TGCGCCAGCAGCTCACAGGGAGAGACCCAGTACTTC.

This clonotype was recorded many times. J is TRBJ2-1 and V is TRBV3-1, with D perhaps matching TRBD2 (5 bases). CDR1 is LGHDT, CDR2 YNNKEL, per germline (reference sequence). V was cut by 0 bases and J by 2 bases, with 11 bases left in between. This CDR3 region has 16 residues. DNA of the CDR3: TGTGCCAGCAGCCAAGATCTGGCGGGTACCTACAATGAGCAGTTCTTC. Encoded protein: CASSQDLAGTYNEQFF.

This clonotype has a count of ten or more. This chain joins TRBV12-3 or TRBV12-4 and TRBJ2-5, with 10 bases lining up with TRBD2. J lost 7 bases, V lost 6 bases, and 2 bases had no gene match. The CDR3 has 12 residues. The CDR3 here is CASRGLAVTQYF. DNA of the CDR3: TGTGCCAGCAGAGGACTAGCGGTGACCCAGTACTTC.

The sample holds many counts of this clonotype. V is TRBV20-1 and J is TRBJ2-3; a possible D gene is TRBD1 (6 bases). Between the trimmed V and J ends, which lost 2 bases and 4 bases, there was a span of 16 bases. CDR3 length equals 15 residues. Germline CDR1 is DFQATT and CDR2 is SNEGSKA (reference sequence). The CDR3 sequence: CSARFLTGHPDTQYF. The CDR3 DNA sequence: TGCAGTGCTAGATTCTTGACAGGACATCCAGATACGCAGTATTTT.

In this sample, this clonotype turned up many times. The chain is built from TRBV12-3 or TRBV12-4 and TRBJ2-1, with D perhaps being TRBD1 or TRBD2 (5 bases each). The CDR3 runs to 15 residues. V shed 8 bases and J shed 0 bases, with 14 bases lying between them. The CDR3 here is CASGGRGSSYNEQFF. For the CDR3, the DNA is TGTGCCAGCGGGGGACGGGGAAGCTCCTACAATGAGCAGTTCTTC.

This clonotype was seen many times. This chain's CDR3 is CAWSVQSGEQYF. In DNA form, the CDR3 reads TGTGCCTGGAGTGTACAGTCGGGTGAGCAGTACTTC. This chain links TRBV30 with TRBJ2-7, with no clear D. CDR1 and CDR2 (germline): GTSNPN, SVGIG (reference sequence). The CDR3 is 12 amino acids. The V end lost 0 bases, the J end lost 7 bases, and 10 bases lay between the germline ends.

This clonotype was observed many times. V usage is TRBV5-1 and J usage is TRBJ2-1; perhaps TRBD2 as D (6 bases). Germline values: CDR1 SGHRS, CDR2 YFSETQ. This CDR3 has 16 amino acids. The ends were cut back, 4 bases at V and 5 bases at J, with 19 bases in the middle. The CDR3 spells CASSKPEGPLDNEQFF. CDR3 DNA sequence: TGCGCCAGCAGCAAACCGGAGGGCCCCCTGGACAATGAGCAGTTCTTC.

The rearrangement links TRBV6-1 to TRBJ2-5; D possibly uses TRBD1 or TRBD2 (5 bases each). V lost 7 bases and J 4 bases, leaving 25 bases between the germline ends. CDR3 length: 17 amino acids. The germline CDR1 and CDR2 sequences are MNHNS and SASEGT. CDR3: CASNPKSGNRRGETQYF. The CDR3 DNA reads TGTGCCAGCAATCCTAAGTCGGGGAACCGAAGGGGAGAGACCCAGTACTTC.

This clonotype has at least ten counts. The genes are TRBV20-1 and TRBJ2-1; possibly TRBD1 or TRBD2 for D (6 bases each). V gave up 3 bases and J gave up 10 bases, with 13 bases separating them. The germline CDR1 and CDR2 sequences are DFQATT and SNEGSKA (reference sequence). The CDR3 is made up of 12 amino acids. The CDR3 region is CSARWGADEQFF. For the CDR3, the DNA is TGCAGTGCTAGGTGGGGGGCAGACGAGCAGTTCTTC.

This clonotype has at least ten counts. The chain couples TRBV3-1 to TRBJ2-5; a possible D gene is TRBD1 (6 bases). CDR3 length: 17 residues. Trimming left V 1 base short and J 9 bases short, with 24 bases between. Per the germline V gene, CDR1 is LGHDT and CDR2 is YNNKEL (reference sequence). The CDR3 region is CASSQGRQAAGRVAQYF. The CDR3 region has the DNA TGTGCCAGCAGCCAAGGTCGACAGGCGGCGGGCAGAGTGGCCCAGTACTTC.

This clonotype was observed many times. The chain employs TRBV29-1 and TRBJ1-4; tentatively, D is TRBD1 (6 bases). Germline CDR1 reads SQVTM; CDR2 reads ANQGSEA. This CDR3 spans 13 amino acids. Trimming removed 7 bases at V and 8 bases at J, with 17 bases between. This CDR3 is CSATSGDTEKLFF. CDR3 DNA sequence: TGCAGCGCCACATCAGGGGATACGGAAAAACTGTTTTTT.

This clonotype was seen ten or more times. The chain is built from TRBV2 and TRBJ2-3; TRBD2 aligns across 12 bases. Trimming at V came to 8 bases and at J to 6 bases, leaving 6 bases not matched to a gene. In germline, CDR1 is SNHLY, CDR2 FYNNEI. This CDR3 is built from 14 residues. Here the CDR3 DNA reads TGTGCCAGCTCGACTAGCGGGAGTCTTGATACGCAGTATTTT. Its translation is CASSTSGSLDTQYF.

The sample holds a few counts of this clonotype. This chain uses TRBV5-8 with TRBJ2-3, with D perhaps assigned TRBD1 or TRBD2 (5 bases each). V lost 0 bases, J lost 6 bases, and 11 bases lay in between. This CDR3 region has 14 residues. Germline V gene data show CDR1 as SGHTS and CDR2 as YDEGEE. In nucleotides, the CDR3 is TGTGCCAGCAGCTTGGGAAGGGGAGATGATACGCAGTATTTT. It is translated as CASSLGRGDDTQYF.

The table lists this clonotype with many counts. This sequence joins TRBV3-1 and TRBJ1-2, with D perhaps TRBD1 (5 bases). Trimming took 7 bases from V and 10 from J, leaving 22 bases between them. This CDR3 has 14 amino acids. Per germline, CDR1 LGHDT and CDR2 YNNKEL (reference sequence). The CDR3 bases are TGTGCCAGCACAACCTCGACGTTGGGGGAAGTCTACACCTTC. It translates to CASTTSTLGEVYTF.

This clonotype has a count of ten or more. The CDR3: CASSPRTSNTEAFF. The CDR3 DNA reads TGTGCCAGTAGTCCACGAACGTCGAACACTGAAGCTTTCTTT. The gene calls are TRBV19 and TRBJ1-1; D gene unclear. Per germline, CDR1 LNHDA and CDR2 SQIVND (reference sequence). The CDR3 sequence is 14 residues long. Trimming removed 5 bases at V and 1 base at J, with 11 bases between. The full variable domain, in which reference TRBV19 and TRBJ1-1 provide the parts outside the CDR3, is DGGITQSPKYLFRKEGQNVTLSCEQNLNHDAMYWYRQDPGQGLRLIYYSQIVNDFQKGDIAEGYSVSREKKESFPLTVTSAQKNPTAFYLCASSPRTSNTEAFFGQGTRLTVV.

Ten or more counts support this clonotype. The chain joins TRBV20-1 to TRBJ1-2; no firm D call. Per germline, CDR1 DFQATT and CDR2 SNEGSKA (reference sequence). The CDR3 extends over 16 amino acids. V dropped 0 bases and J dropped 4 bases, with 18 bases sitting between them. CDR3 region: CSARDLSPRRSYGYTF. The CDR3 bases are TGCAGTGCTAGAGATCTCTCCCCCCGACGCAGCTATGGCTACACCTTC.

This clonotype was seen repeatedly, ten times or more. The junction and the germline gene differ at one end; a read error may be behind it. This chain joins TRBV7-9 and TRBJ1-3, with D hard to call. This CDR3 is built from 12 residues. CDR1 and CDR2 (germline): SEHNR, FQNEAQ (reference sequence). This CDR3 is CASSPSGNTTYF. The CDR3 nucleotides are TGTGCCAGCAGTCCCTCTGGAAACACCACATATTTT.

This clonotype was seen only a few times. The chain is built from TRBV20-1 and TRBJ1-2; tentatively, D is TRBD1 (5 bases). V shed 4 bases and J shed 11 bases, with 23 bases lying between them. Germline V gene data show CDR1 as DFQATT and CDR2 as SNEGSKA (reference sequence). CDR3 length equals 14 residues. CDR3 in amino acids: CSATPGTAQGSYTF. The DNA of the CDR3 is TGCAGTGCTACTCCAGGGACCGCCCAAGGGTCGTACACCTTC.

This clonotype was seen at least ten times. The gene calls are TRBV5-1 and TRBJ2-1; 8 bases line up with TRBD2. The junction had 11 bases not matched to a gene; V was cut back by 2 bases and J by 10 bases. This CDR3 is 15 amino acids long. Germline values: CDR1 SGHRS, CDR2 YFSETQ. The CDR3 is CASSFLTGGSGEQFF. Here the CDR3 DNA reads TGCGCCAGCAGCTTCCTAACGGGGGGGTCAGGGGAGCAGTTCTTC.

Points on this clonotype: This may be a read error, as it is one base from a much larger clone. This chain joins TRBV29-1 and TRBJ1-2; the D gene is possibly TRBD1 (6 bases). Germline V gives CDR1 SQVTM, CDR2 ANQGSEA. V lost 4 bases, J lost 3 bases, and 15 bases lay in between. The CDR3 has 14 residues. The CDR3 spells CSVVRTAGDYGYTF. DNA for the CDR3: TGCAGCGTTGTTCGGACAGCCGGTGACTATGGCTACACCTTC. The complete variable domain, with remaining parts taken from reference TRBV29-1 and TRBJ1-2, reads SAVISQKPSRDICQRGTSLTIQCQVDSQVTMMFWYRQQPGQSLTLIATANQGSEATYESGFVIDKFPISRPNLTFSTLTVSNMSPEDSSIYLCSVVRTAGDYGYTFGSGTRLTVV.